Listed here are 27 T cell receptor beta chains from one sample, sequenced in a study of T cells in Graves' hyperthyroidism and ophthalmopathy. What was amplified from RNA transcripts were TCR beta CDR3 regions. TCR CDR3 regions were first amplified by RT-PCR with HTBI primers. TCRdb re-called the multiplex PCR reads with MiXCR, one entry per CDR3 protein. The sample has approximately 590,000 distinct CDR3 sequences; less than 20% are singletons. Sequencing was performed on blood. These receptors all stem from a woman in her thirties with Graves' hyperthyroidism.

The chain couples TRBV29-1 to TRBJ2-1; D might be TRBD1 (5 bases). The CDR3 extends over 14 amino acids. Germline V lookup: CDR1 SQVTM, CDR2 ANQGSEA. The V and J ends lost 4 bases and 3 bases respectively, with 13 bases between them. CDR3 bases: TGCAGCGTTGCTCGCAGGGAAAACTACAATGAGCAGTTCTTC. It encodes CSVARRENYNEQFF.

This clonotype was picked up many times. This chain connects TRBV27 to TRBJ2-5, with 7 bases lining up with TRBD1. The germline V gene encodes CDR1 MNHEY and CDR2 SMNVEV (reference sequence). The CDR3 runs 15 residues. V was pared by 3 bases and J by 5 bases, with 9 bases of the junction left unmatched. The CDR3 region is CASSLLGLRGETQYF. In nucleotides, the CDR3 is TGTGCCAGCAGTTTGCTAGGTCTCAGGGGGGAGACCCAGTACTTC.

The sample holds a few counts of this clonotype. DNA of the CDR3: TGCGCCAGCAAGAGCTTTACAGGCTCGGATGGCTACACCTTC. This codes for CASKSFTGSDGYTF. V usage is TRBV4-1 and J usage is TRBJ1-2; D perhaps matches TRBD1 (5 bases). V was pared by 7 bases and J by 6 bases, with 18 bases between. The CDR3 runs to 14 residues. Germline CDR1 MGHRA, CDR2 YSYEKL.

This clonotype was seen at least ten times. V usage is TRBV6-1 and J usage is TRBJ1-1; a possible D gene is TRBD1 (5 bases). This CDR3 spans 16 amino acids. Trimming pared 4 bases from V and 3 bases from J, leaving 18 bases between. CDR1 and CDR2 (germline): MNHNS, SASEGT. As DNA, the CDR3 is TGTGCCAGCAGTGTCGCTCGGGGCCTGTCGGACACTGAAGCTTTCTTT. This codes for CASSVARGLSDTEAFF.

CDR3 in DNA: TGTGCCACGGGGGAAGAGAACACTGAAGCTTTCTTT. Protein: CATGEENTEAFF. This chain joins TRBV3-1 and TRBJ1-1, with D perhaps matching TRBD1 (5 bases). The germline CDR1 and CDR2 sequences are LGHDT and YNNKEL (reference sequence). V was shortened by 10 bases and J by 1 base, with 10 bases between the two germline ends. This CDR3 has 12 amino acids.

This clonotype was detected many times. This sequence joins TRBV27 and TRBJ2-7, with TRBD2 matching over 10 bases. Per the germline V gene, CDR1 is MNHEY and CDR2 is SMNVEV (reference sequence). The CDR3 length is 16 residues. Germline trimming cut 2 bases from V and 6 bases from J; bases unmatched to any gene: 10. Written as DNA, the CDR3 is TGTGCCAGCAGTTTAGGCATCAGCGGGAGGGCGGGCGAGCAGTACTTC. Translation gives CASSLGISGRAGEQYF.

This clonotype showed up just a few times. This chain links TRBV9 with TRBJ2-7, with D maybe TRBD2 (5 bases). V was shortened by 0 bases and J by 2 bases, with 12 bases between the two germline ends. CDR1 and CDR2 from the germline V gene are SGDLS and YYNGEE. This CDR3 is 15 amino acids long. The CDR3 region has the DNA TGTGCCAGCAGCGTAGACTCTAGCCAAACCTACGAGCAGTACTTC. It codes for CASSVDSSQTYEQYF.

This clonotype was found many times. This rearrangement joins TRBV28 to TRBJ2-2, with D uncertain. This CDR3 has 13 residues. Between the trimmed V and J ends, which lost 3 bases and 2 bases, there was a span of 4 bases. CDR1 is MDHEN and CDR2 is SYDVKM in the germline V gene. CDR3 in amino acids: CASSFSNTGELFF. CDR3 coding DNA: TGTGCCAGCAGTTTCTCTAACACCGGGGAGCTGTTTTTT.

This clonotype was picked up many times. The genes are TRBV12-3 or TRBV12-4 and TRBJ1-4; D remains unclear. The CDR3 has 15 amino acids. The V gene lost 4 bases and the J gene lost 8 bases, with 17 bases spanning the gap. CDR3 sequence (DNA): TGTGCCAGCAGTTACCGGACCGGCGGAGTCGAAAAACTGTTTTTT. Its translation is CASSYRTGGVEKLFF.

This clonotype was found many times. The genes are TRBV20-1 and TRBJ2-1; 11 nucleotides match TRBD2. V lost 8 bases to trimming and J lost 3 bases; unmatched junction nucleotides: 9. Germline CDR1 and CDR2: DFQATT and SNEGSKA (reference sequence). The CDR3 contains 15 residues. The CDR3 is CSTSSGRGYYNEQFF. The CDR3 DNA reads TGCAGTACAAGTAGCGGGAGGGGATACTACAATGAGCAGTTCTTC.

This clonotype was detected ten times or more. The CDR3 DNA follows: TGTGCCAGCAGTTTATGGTTCAGCGAGCAGTACTTC. Encoded protein: CASSLWFSEQYF. The rearrangement joins TRBV28 to TRBJ2-7; D gene unclear. This CDR3 region has 12 residues. Germline assignment: CDR1 MDHEN and CDR2 SYDVKM. V gave up 0 bases and J gave up 6 bases, with 6 bases separating them.

This clonotype has a handful of counts. The conserved phenylalanine or tryptophan normally closing the CDR3 is absent here, so this likely arose from a read error. The CDR3 loop is CASSPDVGPNYGYTL. CDR3 in DNA: TGCGCCAGCAGCCCCGATGTGGGGCCTAACTATGGCTACACCCTC. This chain uses TRBV5-1 with TRBJ1-2; the D gene is possibly TRBD1 (5 bases). There are 15 residues in the CDR3. In germline, CDR1 is SGHRS, CDR2 YFSETQ. Trimming shortened V by 4 bases and J by 0 bases, and 13 bases separated the two germline ends.

This clonotype was seen repeatedly, ten times or more. The J gene is TRBJ2-1, the V gene TRBV7-9, with a tentative D call TRBD2 (6 bases). Trimming left V 2 bases short and J 7 bases short, with 18 bases between. The germline CDR1 and CDR2 sequences are SEHNR and FQNEAQ (reference sequence). The CDR3 sequence is 16 residues long. In DNA form, the CDR3 reads TGTGCCAGCAGCTTAAGGTCGGGAGCAGCTCGGAATGAGCAGTTCTTC. As protein: CASSLRSGAARNEQFF. Full variable domain (remainder filled in from reference TRBV7-9 and TRBJ2-1): DTGVSQNPRHKITKRGQNVTFRCDPISEHNRLYWYRQTLGQGPEFLTYFQNEAQLEKSRLLSDRFSAERPKGSFSTLEIQRTEQGDSAMYLCASSLRSGAARNEQFFGPGTRLTVL.

The chain links TRBV4-1 to TRBJ2-6; tentatively, D is TRBD1 (5 bases). Trimming took 2 bases from V and 4 from J, leaving 9 bases between them. The CDR3 extends over 15 amino acids. The V gene's germline CDR1 is MGHRA and CDR2 YSYEKL. CDR3 amino acids: CASSQPGAGANVLTF. In nucleotides, the CDR3 is TGCGCCAGCAGCCAACCTGGGGCCGGGGCCAACGTCCTGACTTTC.

This chain uses TRBV6-1 with TRBJ2-7; 8 nucleotides match TRBD2. Germline V CDR1 and CDR2: MNHNS, SASEGT. After removal of 6 bases from V and 5 bases from J, the junction contained 6 bases not matched to a gene. The CDR3 has 13 residues. CDR3 DNA sequence: TGTGCCAGCAGAGTAGCGGGACGGGACGAGCAGTACTTC. Amino acid sequence: CASRVAGRDEQYF.

This clonotype was observed at least ten times. The chain couples TRBV5-1 to TRBJ2-3, with D unresolved. V lost 6 bases, J lost 2 bases, and 10 bases lay in between. Germline V gives CDR1 SGHRS, CDR2 YFSETQ. This CDR3 is built from 13 residues. The CDR3 reads CASKSELTDTQYF. Written as DNA, the CDR3 is TGCGCCAGCAAATCGGAGCTCACAGATACGCAGTATTTT.

This clonotype was picked up a small number of times. V usage is TRBV27 and J usage is TRBJ2-2; D is ambiguous. CDR3 length: 14 residues. Trimming removed 2 bases from V and 3 bases from J, with 7 bases in between. Per the germline V gene, CDR1 is MNHEY and CDR2 is SMNVEV (reference sequence). The CDR3 loop is CASSLVTHTGELFF. The CDR3 coding sequence is TGTGCCAGCAGTTTAGTCACACACACCGGGGAGCTGTTTTTT.

This clonotype was seen ten or more times. The chain links TRBV6-1 to TRBJ1-2; the match to TRBD1 covers 9 bases. CDR1 MNHNS and CDR2 SASEGT come from the germline V gene. Germline trimming cut 7 bases from V and 3 bases from J; bases unmatched to any gene: 6. The CDR3 has 14 residues. CDR3 sequence (DNA): TGTGCCAGCACCAGGGACAGGGAATACTATGGCTACACCTTC. The encoded protein is CASTRDREYYGYTF.

In this sample, this clonotype turned up many times. CDR3 DNA sequence: TGTGCCAGCTCACCACCGGCTAGCGGAGGCACAGATACGCAGTATTTT. Encoded protein: CASSPPASGGTDTQYF. This chain links TRBV18 with TRBJ2-3; TRBD2 agrees at 7 bases. The germline gives CDR1 KGHSH, CDR2 LQKENI. The length of the CDR3 is 16 residues. V gave up 0 bases and J gave up 1 base; unmatched junction bases: 4. Complete variable domain (other parts from reference TRBV18 and TRBJ2-3): NAGVMQNPRHLVRRRGQEARLRCSPMKGHSHVYWYRQLPEEGLKFMVYLQKENIIDESGMPKERFSAEFPKEGPSILRIQQVVRGDSAAYFCASSPPASGGTDTQYFGPGTRLTVL.

The rearrangement joins TRBV11-1 to TRBJ2-1; 13 bases line up with TRBD2. The J segment lost 10 bases and the V segment lost 5 bases, leaving 11 bases of the junction unmatched. Germline loops: CDR1 SGHAT, CDR2 FQDESV (reference sequence). The CDR3 runs 16 residues. CDR3 residues: CASSPRGTSGAREQFF. CDR3 in DNA: TGTGCCAGCAGCCCTAGGGGGACTAGCGGGGCAAGGGAGCAGTTCTTC.

This clonotype was seen repeatedly, ten times or more. This chain uses TRBV11-2 with TRBJ2-7; weak D call: TRBD1 (6 bases). V was shortened by 5 bases and J by 7 bases, with 18 bases between the two germline ends. The germline V gene encodes CDR1 SGHAT and CDR2 FQNNGV. This CDR3 has 14 residues. This CDR3 is CASSVSGVYGEQYF. In nucleotides, the CDR3 is TGTGCCAGCAGCGTATCAGGGGTTTACGGGGAGCAGTACTTC.

As for this clonotype: One base away lies a much larger clone, so this may be a sequencing read error. This sequence joins TRBV11-3 and TRBJ1-1; D call uncertain. Germline CDR1 reads SGHNT; CDR2 reads YENEEA. The CDR3 runs to 14 residues. CDR3 region: CASSFSDGETGAFF. In nucleotides, the CDR3 is TGTGCCAGCAGCTTTTCCGACGGGGAGACTGGAGCTTTCTTT. The full variable domain, rest sourced from reference TRBV11-3 and TRBJ1-1, is EAGVVQSPRYKIIEKKQPVAFWCNPISGHNTLYWYLQNLGQGPELLIRYENEEAVDDSQLPKDRFSAERLKGVDSTLKIQPAELGDSAVYLCASSFSDGETGAFFGQGTRLTVV.

This clonotype occurred many times. The chain has TRBV7-9 and TRBJ2-2, with 7 nucleotides matching TRBD1. This CDR3 has 15 amino acids. Germline CDR1 reads SEHNR; CDR2 reads FQNEAQ (reference sequence). Trimming at V came to 6 bases and at J to 4 bases, leaving 8 bases not matched to a gene. The DNA of the CDR3 is TGTGCCAGCAGTACCGAGACAGGGACCACCGGGGAGCTGTTTTTT. Protein product: CASSTETGTTGELFF.

This clonotype appeared many times. The chain carries TRBV20-1 and TRBJ1-1; D unclear. The CDR3 length is 11 residues. Germline CDR1 DFQATT, CDR2 SNEGSKA (reference sequence). Trimming took off 3 bases at V and 1 base at J, with 3 bases between the two ends. DNA of the CDR3: TGCAGTGCTAGGGAGAACACTGAAGCTTTCTTT. Its protein product is CSARENTEAFF.

This chain uses TRBV5-1 with TRBJ2-1, with a possible D match to TRBD1 (5 bases). This CDR3 contains 17 residues. V lost 0 bases and J 0 bases, leaving 13 bases between the germline ends. CDR1 is SGHRS and CDR2 is YFSETQ in the germline V gene. The CDR3 loop is CASSLGGGTRSYNEQFF. The CDR3 region has the DNA TGCGCCAGCAGCTTGGGGGGCGGTACCCGCTCCTACAATGAGCAGTTCTTC.

The chain uses TRBV2 and TRBJ2-1, with 10 bases matching TRBD2. The assigned J gene may be wrong: the sequence end matches TRBJ2-7 better. Germline V gene data show CDR1 as SNHLY and CDR2 as FYNNEI. The CDR3 loop spans 17 amino acids. Here the CDR3 reads CASSEARASGGHNEQYF. The CDR3 coding sequence is TGTGCCAGCAGTGAAGCGAGGGCTAGCGGGGGACACAATGAGCAGTACTTC.

About this clonotype itself: The CDR3 end shows no conserved phenylalanine or tryptophan, and so a read error is likely. The V gene is TRBV11-3, the J gene TRBJ2-1; D gene uncertain. V lost 1 base, J lost 3 bases, and 4 bases lay in between. The germline CDR1 and CDR2 sequences are SGHNT and YENEEA. This CDR3 has 13 residues. CDR3 sequence (DNA): TGTGCCAGCAGCTTAGGGGTCTACAATGAGCAGTTCTCC. This gives the protein CASSLGVYNEQFS.